This TCR beta chain was identified in a study of blood T cell repertoires in COVID-19. Study in general: PBMCs, B-cell-depleted T cells, or T cells were the source of the cDNA or gDNA that made up the material.

In the original workflow: Estimation of nucleated cell counts relied on the amplification of reference gene primers. Some clones are missing from TCRdb's copy, which holds only in-frame ones; the method was immunoSEQ multiplex PCR. From that table come the V and J calls and clone size; the DNA was used to work out D and trimming. The sample carries some 89,000 clones, roughly 82% recorded once. The CDR3 length is 12 residues. The V end was cut by 3 bases, the J end by 6 bases, with 8 bases between. Germline V gene data show CDR1 as LGHDT and CDR2 as YNNKEL (reference sequence). The chain joins TRBV3-1 (or the pseudogene TRBV3-2) to TRBJ1-2; D not certain. This receptor was taken from a woman over 75 with acute or convalescent COVID-19. Source material: peripheral blood. CDR3 residues: CASSHGGNGYTF. The DNA for the CDR3 is TGTGCCAGCAGCCATGGAGGGAATGGCTACACCTTC.